This T cell receptor beta chain originates from a study of cytomegalovirus exposure and HLA in healthy donors. Study-wide points: Researchers reported in a later analysis that a missense DCLRE1C variant was tied to TCR beta V- and J-gene trimming. Prior analysis indicated that the majority of TCR beta V segments exhibited productivity approximately 90% or approximately 30% of the time.

Primers included in the PCR were 60 Vbeta and 13 Jbeta primers. Repertoires were generated with immunoSEQ multiplex PCR, while TCRdb's copy carries only in-frame clones and drops some. There are about 140,000 clones in the sample; about 75% occur only once, and about 3.5% lies in the top ten. This clone has a single count. Its target is not known. This CDR3 region has 15 residues. In germline, CDR1 is MGHRA, CDR2 YSYEKL. Germline trimming cut 4 bases from V and 1 base from J; bases unmatched to any gene: 5. This receptor was taken from a man between 35 and 55 years old in good health and CMV-seronegative. The material sequenced was PBMCs. The chain recombines TRBV4-1 with TRBJ1-1; 8 nucleotides align to TRBD1. CDR3 sequence reads: CASSPGQGPNTEAFF. The CDR3 region has the DNA TGCGCCAGCAGCCCCGGACAGGGCCCGAACACTGAAGCTTTCTTT.